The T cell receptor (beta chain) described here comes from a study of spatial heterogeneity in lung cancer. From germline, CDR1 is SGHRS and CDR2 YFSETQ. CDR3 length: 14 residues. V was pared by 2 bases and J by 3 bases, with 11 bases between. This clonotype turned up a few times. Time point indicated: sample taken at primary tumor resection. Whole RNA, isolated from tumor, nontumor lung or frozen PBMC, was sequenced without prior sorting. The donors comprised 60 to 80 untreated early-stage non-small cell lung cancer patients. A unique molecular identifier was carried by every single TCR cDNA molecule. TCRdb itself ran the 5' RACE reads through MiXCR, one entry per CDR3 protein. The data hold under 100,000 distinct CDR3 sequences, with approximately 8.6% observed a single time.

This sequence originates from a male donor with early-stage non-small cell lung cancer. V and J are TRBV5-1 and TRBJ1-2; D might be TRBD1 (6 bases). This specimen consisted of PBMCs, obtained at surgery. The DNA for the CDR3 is TGCGCCAGCAGCTTAGGGGGTTACGACTATGGCTACACCTTC. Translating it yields CASSLGGYDYGYTF.